This TCR beta chain emerged from a study of cytomegalovirus exposure and HLA in healthy donors. PCR involved 60 Vbeta and 13 Jbeta primers. The repertoire was sequenced with immunoSEQ multiplex PCR; TCRdb's copy has only in-frame clones and lacks some. The data show approximately 140,000 clones, around 73% seen once. This clone turned up a few times. Donors sampled were nominally healthy, though unrecorded immune exposures were likely. The clonotype comes from a female donor in good health and CMV-seronegative. The sample comprised PBMCs.

CDR3: CASSPYQGADTQYF. The CDR3 DNA reads as TGCGCCAGCAGCCCCTACCAGGGGGCAGATACGCAGTATTTT. The rearrangement uses TRBV4-1 and TRBJ2-3; TRBD1 matches at 7 bases. V lost 4 bases to trimming and J lost 4 bases; unmatched junction nucleotides: 5. This CDR3 has 14 residues. The V gene's germline CDR1 is MGHRA and CDR2 YSYEKL.